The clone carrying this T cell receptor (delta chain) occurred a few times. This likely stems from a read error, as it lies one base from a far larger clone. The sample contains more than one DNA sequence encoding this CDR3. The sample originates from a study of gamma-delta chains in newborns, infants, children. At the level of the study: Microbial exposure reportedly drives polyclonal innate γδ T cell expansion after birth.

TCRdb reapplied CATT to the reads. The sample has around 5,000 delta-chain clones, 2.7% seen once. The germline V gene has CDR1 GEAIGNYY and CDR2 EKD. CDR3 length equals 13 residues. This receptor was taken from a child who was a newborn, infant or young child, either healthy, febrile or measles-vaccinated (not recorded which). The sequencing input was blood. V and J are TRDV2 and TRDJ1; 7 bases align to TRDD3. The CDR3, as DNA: TGTGCCTGTGACACCTGGGGGACCGATAAACTTATCTTT. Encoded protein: CACDTWGTDKLIF.